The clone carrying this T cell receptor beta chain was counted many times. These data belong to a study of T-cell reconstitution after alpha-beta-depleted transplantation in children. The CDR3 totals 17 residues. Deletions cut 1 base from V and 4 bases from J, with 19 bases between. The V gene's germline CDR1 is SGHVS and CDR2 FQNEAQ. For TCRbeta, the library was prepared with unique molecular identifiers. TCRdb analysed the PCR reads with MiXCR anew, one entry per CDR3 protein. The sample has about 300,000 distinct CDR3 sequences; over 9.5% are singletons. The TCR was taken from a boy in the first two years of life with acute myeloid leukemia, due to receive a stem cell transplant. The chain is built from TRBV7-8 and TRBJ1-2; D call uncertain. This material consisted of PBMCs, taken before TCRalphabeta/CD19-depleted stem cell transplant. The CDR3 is CASSLGPPGIISYGYTF. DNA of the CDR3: TGTGCCAGCAGCTTAGGTCCCCCGGGGATCATTAGCTATGGCTACACCTTC.